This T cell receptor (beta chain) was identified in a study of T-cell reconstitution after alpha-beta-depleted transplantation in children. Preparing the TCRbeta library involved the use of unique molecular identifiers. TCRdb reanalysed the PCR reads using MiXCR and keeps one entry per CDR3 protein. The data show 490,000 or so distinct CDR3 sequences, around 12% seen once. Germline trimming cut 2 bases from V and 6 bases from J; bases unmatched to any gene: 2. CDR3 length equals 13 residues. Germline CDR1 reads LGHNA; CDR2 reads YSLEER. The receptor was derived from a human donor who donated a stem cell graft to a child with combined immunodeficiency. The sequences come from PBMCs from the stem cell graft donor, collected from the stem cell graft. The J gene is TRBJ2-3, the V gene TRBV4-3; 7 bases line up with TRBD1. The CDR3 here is CASSQRQGDTQYF. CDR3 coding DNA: TGCGCCAGCAGCCAAAGACAGGGTGATACGCAGTATTTT.